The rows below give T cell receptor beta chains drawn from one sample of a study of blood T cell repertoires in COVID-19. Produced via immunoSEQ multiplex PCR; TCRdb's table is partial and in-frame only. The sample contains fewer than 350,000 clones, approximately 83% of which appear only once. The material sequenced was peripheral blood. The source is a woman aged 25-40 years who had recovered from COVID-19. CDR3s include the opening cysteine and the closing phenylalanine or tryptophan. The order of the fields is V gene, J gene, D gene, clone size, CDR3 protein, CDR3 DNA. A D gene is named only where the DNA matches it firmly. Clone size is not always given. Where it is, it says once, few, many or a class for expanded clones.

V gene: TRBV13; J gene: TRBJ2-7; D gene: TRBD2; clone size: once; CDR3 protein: CASSLGLAGEQYF; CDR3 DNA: TGTGCCAGCAGCTTAGGACTAGCGGGAGAGCAGTACTTC
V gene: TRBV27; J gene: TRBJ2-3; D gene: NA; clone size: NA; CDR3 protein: CASSRQLGTDTQYF; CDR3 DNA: TGTGCCAGCAGCAGACAGTTGGGCACAGATACGCAGTATTTT
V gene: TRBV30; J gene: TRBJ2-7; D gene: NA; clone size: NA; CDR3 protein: CAWTRAEGPYEQYF; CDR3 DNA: TGTGCCTGGACTCGGGCGGAGGGACCCTACGAGCAGTACTTC
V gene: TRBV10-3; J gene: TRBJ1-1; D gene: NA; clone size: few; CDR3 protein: CAISESYRVANTEAFF; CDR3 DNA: TGTGCCATCAGTGAGTCCTACAGGGTGGCGAACACTGAAGCTTTCTTT
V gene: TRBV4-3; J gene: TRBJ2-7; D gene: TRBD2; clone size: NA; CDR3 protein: CASSQDAGLARYEQYF; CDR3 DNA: TGCGCCAGCAGCCAAGACGCAGGACTAGCGAGGTACGAGCAGTACTTC
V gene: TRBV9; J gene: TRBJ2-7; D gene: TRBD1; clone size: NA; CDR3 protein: CASSVTPGQGYEQYF; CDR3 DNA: TGTGCCAGCAGCGTGACTCCGGGACAGGGATACGAGCAGTACTTC
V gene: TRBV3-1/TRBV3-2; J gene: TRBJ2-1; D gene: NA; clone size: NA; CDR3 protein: CASSQDLSRYNEQFF; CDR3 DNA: TGTGCCAGCAGCCAAGATCTAAGCCGCTACAATGAGCAGTTCTTC
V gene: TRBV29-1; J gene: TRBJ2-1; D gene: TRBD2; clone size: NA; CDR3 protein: CSVDGLAGVRSYNEQFF; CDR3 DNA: TGCAGCGTTGACGGACTAGCGGGAGTCCGCTCCTACAATGAGCAGTTCTTC
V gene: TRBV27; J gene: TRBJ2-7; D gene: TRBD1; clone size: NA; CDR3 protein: CASSLGQGAYEQYF; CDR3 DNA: TGTGCCAGCAGTTTGGGACAGGGCGCCTACGAGCAGTACTTC
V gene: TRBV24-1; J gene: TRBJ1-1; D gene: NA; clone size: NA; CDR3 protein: CATSDPGGEAFF; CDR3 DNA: TGTGCCACCAGTGATCCCGGGGGGGAAGCTTTCTTT
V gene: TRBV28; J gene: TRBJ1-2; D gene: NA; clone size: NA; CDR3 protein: CASRPNRDGYTF; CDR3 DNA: TGTGCCAGCAGGCCAAACAGGGATGGCTACACCTTC
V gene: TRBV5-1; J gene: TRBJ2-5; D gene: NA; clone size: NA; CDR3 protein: CASSSSTGTTQETQYF; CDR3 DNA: TGCGCCAGCAGCTCAAGCACCGGGACAACCCAAGAGACCCAGTACTTC
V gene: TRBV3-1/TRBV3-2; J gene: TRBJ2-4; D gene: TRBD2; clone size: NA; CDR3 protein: CASSQEPGGAKNIQYF; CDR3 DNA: TGTGCCAGCAGCCAAGAACCGGGGGGGGCCAAAAACATTCAGTACTTC
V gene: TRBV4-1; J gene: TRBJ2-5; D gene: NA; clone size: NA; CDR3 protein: CASSRSSGQETQYF; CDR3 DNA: TGCGCCAGCAGCCGGAGTAGTGGCCAAGAGACCCAGTACTTC
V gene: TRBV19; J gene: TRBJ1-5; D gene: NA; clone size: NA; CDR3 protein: CASSTGFLGNQPQHF; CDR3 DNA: TGTGCCAGTAGTACCGGGTTCCTCGGCAATCAGCCCCAGCATTTT
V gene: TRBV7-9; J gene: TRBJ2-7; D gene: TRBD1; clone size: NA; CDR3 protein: CASSLRDRESFEQYF; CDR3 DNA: TGTGCCAGCAGCTTACGAGACAGGGAAAGTTTCGAGCAGTACTTC
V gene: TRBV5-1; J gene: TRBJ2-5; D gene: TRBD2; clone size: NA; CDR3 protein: CASSLDSGRVEETQYF; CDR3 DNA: TGCGCCAGCAGCTTGGATAGCGGGAGGGTAGAAGAGACCCAGTACTTC